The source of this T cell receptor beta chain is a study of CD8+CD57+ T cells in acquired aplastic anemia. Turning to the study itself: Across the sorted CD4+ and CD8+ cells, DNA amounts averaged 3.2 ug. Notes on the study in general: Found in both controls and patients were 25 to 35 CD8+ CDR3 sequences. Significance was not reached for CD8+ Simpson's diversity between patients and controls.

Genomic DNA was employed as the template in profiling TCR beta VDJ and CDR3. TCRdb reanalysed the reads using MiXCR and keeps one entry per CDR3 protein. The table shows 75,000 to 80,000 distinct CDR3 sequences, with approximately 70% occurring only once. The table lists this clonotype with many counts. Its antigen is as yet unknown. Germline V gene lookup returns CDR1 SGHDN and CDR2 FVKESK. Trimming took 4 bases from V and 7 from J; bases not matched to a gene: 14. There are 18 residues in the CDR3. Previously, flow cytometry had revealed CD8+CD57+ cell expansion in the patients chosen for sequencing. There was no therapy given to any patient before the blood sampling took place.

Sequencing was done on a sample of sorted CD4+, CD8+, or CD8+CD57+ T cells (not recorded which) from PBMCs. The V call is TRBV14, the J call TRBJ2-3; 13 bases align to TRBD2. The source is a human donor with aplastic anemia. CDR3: CASSPLTSGRGSYYTQYF. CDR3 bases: TGTGCCAGCAGCCCCCTCACTAGCGGGAGGGGATCATACTATACGCAGTATTTT.